This T cell receptor beta chain was documented in a study of T-cell reconstitution after alpha-beta-depleted transplantation in children. General study points: T-cell numbers and diversity one year post-transplant derived largely from freshly generated T cells. High day-60 TCRbeta diversity in some patients came from surviving recipient T cells and thymic progenitors. After transplant, at about two months, alpha-beta T cells were reportedly derived from several hundred expanded graft clones.

This CDR3 comprises 14 residues. Trimming cost V 6 bases and J 7 bases; bases outside gene matches: 0. Preparing the TCRbeta library involved the use of unique molecular identifiers. TCRdb fed the PCR reads into MiXCR, producing one record per CDR3 protein. The sample records 450,000 to 700,000 distinct CDR3 sequences, 25% to 30% being singletons. This clonotype was found a few times. Its target is not known. This sample comprised PBMCs, obtained before TCRalphabeta/CD19-depleted stem cell transplant. This receptor was identified in a boy under two years old with Wiskott-Aldrich syndrome, due to receive a stem cell transplant. The V gene is TRBV12-3 or TRBV12-4, the J gene TRBJ2-4; 16 nucleotides match TRBD2. The CDR3 is CASRGLAGGNIQYF. The CDR3, as DNA: TGTGCCAGCAGGGGACTAGCGGGAGGGAACATTCAGTACTTC.